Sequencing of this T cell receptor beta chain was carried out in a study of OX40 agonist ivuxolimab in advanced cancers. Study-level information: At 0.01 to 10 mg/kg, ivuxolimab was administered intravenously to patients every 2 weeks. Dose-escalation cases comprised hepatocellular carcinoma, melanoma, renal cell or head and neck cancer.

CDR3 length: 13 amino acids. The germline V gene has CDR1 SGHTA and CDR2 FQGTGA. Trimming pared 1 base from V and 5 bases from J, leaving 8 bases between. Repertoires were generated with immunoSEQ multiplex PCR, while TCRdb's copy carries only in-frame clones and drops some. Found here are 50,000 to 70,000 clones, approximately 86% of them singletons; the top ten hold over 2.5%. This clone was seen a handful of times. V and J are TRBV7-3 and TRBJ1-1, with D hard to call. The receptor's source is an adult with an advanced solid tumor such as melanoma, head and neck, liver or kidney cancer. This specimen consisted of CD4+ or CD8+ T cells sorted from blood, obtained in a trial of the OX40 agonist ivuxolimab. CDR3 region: CASSLSSGTEAFF. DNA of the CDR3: TGTGCCAGCAGCTTAAGCTCGGGAACTGAAGCTTTCTTT.